This entry lists 16 T cell receptor beta chains sequenced from one sample in a study of brain T cells in children with intractable seizures. The assay was immunoSEQ multiplex PCR, and TCRdb's table has in-frame clones only and misses some. The sample holds 300,000 to 400,000 clones, about 93% seen once. Time point: blood from clinic visit 5 months post-surgery; TSC patient then seizure free. The material was peripheral blood, obtained less than 6 months after surgery. The origin of the receptors is a boy less than two years old with tuberous sclerosis and intractable seizures.

V is TRBV24-1 and J is TRBJ2-7, with D perhaps matching TRBD1 or TRBD2 (5 bases each). V was trimmed by 6 bases and J by 4 bases, leaving 15 bases between them. Germline V gives CDR1 KGHDR, CDR2 SFDVKD. The CDR3 sequence is 14 residues long. CDR3 nucleotide sequence: TGTGCCACCAGTAAGACGGGGCAGGGTTACGAGCAGTACTTC. Its protein product is CATSKTGQGYEQYF.

The V call is TRBV11-2, the J call TRBJ2-4, with D hard to call. Trimming stripped 4 bases from V and 5 bases from J, with 15 bases between. Germline lookup yields CDR1 SGHAT and CDR2 FQNNGV. The CDR3 sequence is 15 residues long. The CDR3 DNA is TGTGCCAGCAGCTCACTGGGAAAGCCGCAAAACATTCAGTACTTC. Residues: CASSSLGKPQNIQYF.

The gene calls are TRBV19 and TRBJ2-1, with 10 nucleotides matching TRBD2. This CDR3 is 14 amino acids long. The trim removed 8 bases at V and 12 bases at J, leaving 13 bases unmatched. CDR1 LNHDA and CDR2 SQIVND come from the germline V gene (reference sequence). CDR3 DNA sequence: TGTGCCAGTCGCTCCACTAGCGGGATCCGTGGGCAGTTCTTC. This sequence encodes CASRSTSGIRGQFF.

On this clone: A far bigger clonotype differs at one base, so this is likely a read error. This chain links TRBV7-9 with TRBJ1-1; weak D call: TRBD1 (6 bases). From germline, CDR1 is SEHNR and CDR2 FQNEAQ (reference sequence). Trimming cost V 5 bases and J 3 bases, with 13 bases left between them. The CDR3 covers 14 residues. For the CDR3, the DNA is TGTGCCAGCAGCCCCGGGGCAGGGGACACTGAAGCTTTCTTT. The encoded protein is CASSPGAGDTEAFF.

The rearrangement links TRBV27 to TRBJ2-1, with D tentatively TRBD2 (5 bases). Deletions cut 5 bases from V and 2 bases from J, with 13 bases between. Germline values: CDR1 MNHEY, CDR2 SMNVEV (reference sequence). The CDR3 has 15 amino acids. The CDR3 DNA sequence: TGTGCCAGCAGTACGGACTCGCCGGCCTACAATGAGCAGTTCTTC. Encoded protein: CASSTDSPAYNEQFF.

CDR3 amino acids: CATHAGGTTGELFF. CDR3 bases: TGTGCCACCCACGCAGGGGGCACAACCGGGGAGCTGTTTTTT. The rearrangement joins TRBV6-5 to TRBJ2-2; 8 bases agree with TRBD1. Germline V gives CDR1 MNHEY, CDR2 SVGAGI. The V and J ends lost 10 bases and 5 bases, in that order; junction bases with no gene match: 9. The CDR3 length is 14 residues.

CDR3: CASSPQSSGTVTGELFF. The CDR3 nucleotides read TGTGCCAGCTCACCACAGTCCTCCGGGACGGTCACCGGGGAGCTGTTTTTT. This sequence joins TRBV18 and TRBJ2-2; D could derive from TRBD1 or TRBD2 (5 bases each). V lost 1 base and J 4 bases, leaving 16 bases between the germline ends. This CDR3 is 17 amino acids long. Germline CDR1 reads KGHSH; CDR2 reads LQKENI.

This chain connects TRBV5-4 to TRBJ2-5; D unresolved. Germline lookup yields CDR1 SGHNT and CDR2 YYREEE (reference sequence). The CDR3 runs to 15 residues. Between the trimmed V and J ends, which lost 0 bases and 1 base, there was a span of 10 bases. The DNA of the CDR3 is TGTGCCAGCAGCTTGGTACCGGCACCCCAAGAGACCCAGTACTTC. Residues: CASSLVPAPQETQYF.

This rearrangement joins TRBV5-1 to TRBJ2-1; 8 nucleotides agree with TRBD1. This CDR3 has 15 amino acids. The germline gives CDR1 SGHRS, CDR2 YFSETQ. The V and J ends lost 4 bases and 5 bases, in that order; junction bases with no gene match: 8. For the CDR3, the DNA is TGCGCCAGCAGCCCCCCCCGGACAGGGCACAATGAGCAGTTCTTC. It specifies CASSPPRTGHNEQFF. Based on the CDR3 plus reference TRBV5-1 and TRBJ2-1, the full variable domain is KAGVTQTPRYLIKTRGQQVTLSCSPISGHRSVSWYQQTPGQGLQFLFEYFSETQRNKGNFPGRFSGRQFSNSRSEMNVSTLELGDSALYLCASSPPRTGHNEQFFGPGTRLTVL.

V gene TRBV25-1 combines with J gene TRBJ2-7; 9 bases fit TRBD1. Looked up from germline, CDR1 is MGHDK and CDR2 is SYGVNS. Trimming at V came to 4 bases and at J to 2 bases, leaving 3 bases not matched to a gene. CDR3 length: 14 residues. In DNA, the CDR3 is TGTGCCAGCAGTGCCTGGGACAGGGCCTACGAGCAGTACTTC. Protein product: CASSAWDRAYEQYF.

CDR3 sequence reads: CASRDFSSYNEQFF. CDR3 DNA sequence: TGTGCCAGTAGGGACTTCAGCTCCTACAATGAGCAGTTCTTC. V gene TRBV19 combines with J gene TRBJ2-1; D might be TRBD2 (5 bases). The germline V gene has CDR1 LNHDA and CDR2 SQIVND (reference sequence). V gave up 6 bases and J gave up 0 bases, with 9 bases separating them. The CDR3 is 14 residues long.

The V gene is TRBV2, the J gene TRBJ2-4, with 7 bases identical to TRBD2. Germline lookup yields CDR1 SNHLY and CDR2 FYNNEI. J lost 0 bases, V lost 2 bases, and 1 base had no gene match. CDR3 size: 15 residues. The CDR3 DNA reads TGTGCCAGCAGTGAACTAGCGGTAGCCAAAAACATTCAGTACTTC. Encoded protein: CASSELAVAKNIQYF.

The chain uses TRBV7-2 and TRBJ1-2; D is ambiguous. Per germline, CDR1 SGHTA and CDR2 FQGNSA. CDR3 length: 15 amino acids. V lost 1 base and J lost 4, with 13 bases in between. The DNA of the CDR3 is TGTGCCAGCAGCTTAGTGGCCCAGCAAGGCTATGGCTACACCTTC. Protein sequence: CASSLVAQQGYGYTF.

This chain joins TRBV7-9 and TRBJ2-5; TRBD1 matches 8 bases. CDR3 length equals 15 residues. With V trimmed by 4 bases and J by 5 bases, 9 bases remained unmatched. Germline-derived CDR1 and CDR2 are SEHNR and FQNEAQ (reference sequence). CDR3 residues: CASSSWTGSGETQYF. In DNA, the CDR3 is TGTGCCAGCAGCTCATGGACAGGGTCTGGGGAGACCCAGTACTTC.

The V and J genes are TRBV13 and TRBJ1-1; possible D gene TRBD1, 6 bases. Germline CDR1 is PRHDT and CDR2 is FYEKMQ (reference sequence). The CDR3 runs 13 residues. The ends were cut back, 5 bases at V and 2 bases at J, with 9 bases in the middle. CDR3 in amino acids: CASSQGQNTEAFF. Here the CDR3 DNA reads TGTGCCAGCAGCCAGGGACAAAACACTGAAGCTTTCTTT.

The chain employs TRBV13 and TRBJ2-7; D is perhaps TRBD1 (5 bases). The CDR3 contains 13 residues. The germline V gene has CDR1 PRHDT and CDR2 FYEKMQ (reference sequence). Deletions cut 0 bases from V and 7 bases from J, with 10 bases between. The CDR3 DNA reads TGTGCCAGCAGCTTAGGGTCAGGGCCAGAGCAGTACTTC. Protein: CASSLGSGPEQYF.